The 7 T cell receptor beta chains listed next were all sequenced from one sample in a study of blood T cell repertoires in COVID-19. Using immunoSEQ multiplex PCR, the repertoire was profiled, and TCRdb retains in-frame clones only, with some absent. This table has 150,000 or so clones, about 87% appearing once. Material for sequencing was peripheral blood. The receptors were gathered from a human donor in a cohort sampled during active COVID-19.

V and J are TRBV9 and TRBJ2-7, with 7 bases lining up with TRBD1. The CDR3 extends over 14 amino acids. The J segment lost 4 bases and the V segment lost 0 bases, leaving 4 bases of the junction unmatched. The germline CDR1 and CDR2 sequences are SGDLS and YYNGEE. CDR3 sequence (DNA): TGTGCCAGCAGCGTAGGTCCAGGGGGTTACGAGCAGTACTTC. The encoded protein is CASSVGPGGYEQYF. The entire variable domain, with the rest obtained from reference TRBV9 and TRBJ2-7, is as follows: DSGVTQTPKHLITATGQRVTLRCSPRSGDLSVYWYQQSLDQGLQFLIQYYNGEERAKGNILERFSAQQFPDLHSELNLSSLELGDSALYFCASSVGPGGYEQYFGPGTRLTVT.

The CDR3 bases are TGTGCCAGTAGTCCCACCCGGGCTAGCGGCCAAGAGACCCAGTACTTC. Its protein product is CASSPTRASGQETQYF. V gene TRBV19 combines with J gene TRBJ2-5; 7 bases match TRBD2. Germline assignment: CDR1 LNHDA and CDR2 SQIVND (reference sequence). The CDR3 consists of 16 residues. Unmatched junction bases numbered 10, after V lost 5 bases and J lost 1 base. Filled out from reference TRBV19 and TRBJ2-5, the complete variable domain reads DGGITQSPKYLFRKEGQNVTLSCEQNLNHDAMYWYRQDPGQGLRLIYYSQIVNDFQKGDIAEGYSVSREKKESFPLTVTSAQKNPTAFYLCASSPTRASGQETQYFGPGTRLLVL.

The chain uses TRBV10-3 and TRBJ1-1; D is unresolved. CDR1 ENHRY and CDR2 SYGVKD come from the germline V gene. Trimming cost V 5 bases and J 3 bases, with 7 bases left between them. The CDR3 is made up of 12 amino acids. CDR3 sequence reads: CAISREDTEAFF. DNA for the CDR3: TGTGCCATCAGTCGGGAGGACACTGAAGCTTTCTTT.

This rearrangement joins TRBV5-1 to TRBJ2-2; D ambiguous. CDR3 length equals 15 residues. The germline CDR1 and CDR2 sequences are SGHRS and YFSETQ. V lost 0 bases, J lost 2 bases, and 8 bases lay in between. CDR3 sequence (DNA): TGCGCCAGCAGCTTGGCCGCAGGAAACACCGGGGAGCTGTTTTTT. Translation gives CASSLAAGNTGELFF.

This chain uses TRBV5-6 with TRBJ2-6, with 7 bases matching TRBD1. This CDR3 has 17 amino acids. From germline, CDR1 is SGHDT and CDR2 YYEEEE. The V segment lost 4 bases and the J segment 2 bases; nucleotides outside the gene matches: 9. The CDR3 reads CASSPDRSGPGANVLTF. The CDR3 coding sequence is TGTGCCAGCAGCCCGGACAGGTCGGGCCCTGGGGCCAACGTCCTGACTTTC.

This clone has only a few counts. V gene TRBV3-1 (or the pseudogene TRBV3-2) combines with J gene TRBJ1-2; no firm D call. V was shortened by 6 bases and J by 6 bases, with 8 bases between the two germline ends. The germline V gene has CDR1 LGHDT and CDR2 YNNKEL (reference sequence). This CDR3 comprises 11 residues. CDR3 DNA sequence: TGTGCCAGCAGGGGCGATAATGGCTACACCTTC. Translation gives CASRGDNGYTF.

This chain uses TRBV6-1 with TRBJ2-2; perhaps TRBD1 as D (6 bases). CDR3 length: 15 residues. Trimming removed 2 bases from V and 6 bases from J, with 13 bases in between. Germline-derived CDR1 and CDR2 are MNHNS and SASEGT. DNA for the CDR3: TGTGCCAGCAGTGAAAGGGTTAAGGGGGCCGGGGAGCTGTTTTTT. Translated: CASSERVKGAGELFF.